One and the same sample provided the 11 T cell receptor beta chains below, sequenced in a study of blood T cell repertoires in COVID-19. Method: immunoSEQ multiplex PCR; TCRdb's copy keeps in-frame clones and lacks some. The profile covers 90,000 to 120,000 clones, with approximately 91% appearing a single time and 0.85% to 1% taken by the ten largest. Sequencing was done on a sample of peripheral blood. The origin of the receptors is a man in his 60s with acute or convalescent COVID-19.

CDR3 DNA sequence: TGTGCCATCAAGGCAGCGGGGGAGAATTCACCCCTCCACTTT. This codes for CAIKAAGENSPLHF. This sequence joins TRBV10-3 and TRBJ1-6, with a weak D call TRBD1 (5 bases). This CDR3 spans 14 amino acids. Germline CDR1 ENHRY, CDR2 SYGVKD. V was pared by 7 bases and J by 7 bases, with 14 bases between.

The rearrangement joins TRBV28 to TRBJ1-4, with D possibly TRBD1 on 6 matching bases. V lost 10 bases and J lost 8, with 20 bases in between. CDR3 length: 14 amino acids. Germline V gene lookup returns CDR1 MDHEN and CDR2 SYDVKM. The CDR3 DNA reads as TGTGCCACCGCCTCCGGGGGGGCTCGAGAAAAACTGTTTTTT. Its protein is CATASGGAREKLFF.

CDR3 residues: CASSFGTSGIEQYF. As DNA, the CDR3 is TGTGCCAGTAGTTTTGGGACTAGCGGGATCGAGCAGTACTTC. The chain recombines TRBV19 with TRBJ2-7; 13 nucleotides match TRBD2. Trimming at V came to 5 bases and at J to 6 bases, leaving 4 bases not matched to a gene. This CDR3 contains 14 residues. Germline V gene sequence: CDR1 LNHDA, CDR2 SQIVND (reference sequence). Together with reference TRBV19 and TRBJ2-7, the CDR3 gives the full variable domain: DGGITQSPKYLFRKEGQNVTLSCEQNLNHDAMYWYRQDPGQGLRLIYYSQIVNDFQKGDIAEGYSVSREKKESFPLTVTSAQKNPTAFYLCASSFGTSGIEQYFGPGTRLTVT.

This chain links TRBV7-2 with TRBJ2-1, with D hard to call. The CDR3 runs 15 residues. Trimming shortened V by 3 bases and J by 3 bases, and 12 bases separated the two germline ends. The germline V gene encodes CDR1 SGHTA and CDR2 FQGNSA. The CDR3 DNA follows: TGTGCCAGCAGCTTTGACTTACAAAACTACAATGAGCAGTTCTTC. This translates into CASSFDLQNYNEQFF.

CDR3 residues: CAWTVGQPNTEAFF. The CDR3 bases are TGTGCCTGGACCGTGGGACAGCCAAACACTGAAGCTTTCTTT. The chain employs TRBV30 and TRBJ1-1; TRBD1 agrees at 7 bases. Germline CDR1 and CDR2: GTSNPN and SVGIG (reference sequence). Trimming at V came to 4 bases and at J to 2 bases, leaving 7 bases not matched to a gene. The CDR3 consists of 14 residues.

This chain joins TRBV19 and TRBJ1-5, with 9 bases that match TRBD1. Germline values: CDR1 LNHDA, CDR2 SQIVND (reference sequence). Trimming at V came to 5 bases and at J to 7 bases, leaving 9 bases not matched to a gene. The CDR3 runs to 15 residues. CDR3 loop: CASSPGQGSGQPQHF. CDR3 nucleotides: TGTGCCAGTAGTCCGGGACAGGGTTCGGGACAGCCCCAGCATTTT.

This sequence joins TRBV5-1 and TRBJ2-3; D unclear. Germline V gene sequence: CDR1 SGHRS, CDR2 YFSETQ. This CDR3 is 15 amino acids long. V lost 1 base, J lost 0 bases, and 9 bases lay in between. CDR3 sequence reads: CASSLIVSSTDTQYF. DNA for the CDR3: TGCGCCAGCAGCTTGATAGTTTCTAGCACAGATACGCAGTATTTT.

The chain links TRBV7-9 to TRBJ1-5; the match to TRBD1 covers 7 bases. The CDR3 covers 16 residues. Germline V gene lookup returns CDR1 SEHNR and CDR2 FQNEAQ (reference sequence). The V and J ends lost 5 bases and 2 bases, in that order; junction bases with no gene match: 9. CDR3 bases: TGTGCCAGCAGCCAACAAATAGGGACAGGCAATCAGCCCCAGCATTTT. This sequence encodes CASSQQIGTGNQPQHF.

The genes are TRBV2 and TRBJ2-5; possibly TRBD2 for D (6 bases). Germline V lookup: CDR1 SNHLY, CDR2 FYNNEI. Trimming removed 7 bases from V and 4 bases from J, with 19 bases in between. The CDR3 has 15 residues. CDR3 residues: CASNQGGISRETQYF. CDR3 bases: TGTGCCAGCAATCAGGGAGGTATTTCACGAGAGACCCAGTACTTC. Full variable domain (missing parts from reference TRBV2 and TRBJ2-5): EPEVTQTPSHQVTQMGQEVILRCVPISNHLYFYWYRQILGQKVEFLVSFYNNEISEKSEIFDDQFSVERPDGSNFTLKIRSTKLEDSAMYFCASNQGGISRETQYFGPGTRLLVL.

V and J are TRBV13 and TRBJ2-3, with 10 bases that match TRBD2. The germline V gene has CDR1 PRHDT and CDR2 FYEKMQ (reference sequence). The CDR3 runs 16 residues. After removal of 5 bases from V and 1 base from J, the junction contained 6 bases not matched to a gene. CDR3 residues: CASSQILAGGTDTQYF. DNA of the CDR3: TGTGCCAGCAGCCAAATCCTAGCGGGAGGCACAGATACGCAGTATTTT.

The chain carries TRBV11-3 and TRBJ2-2; 7 nucleotides line up with TRBD2. The CDR3 runs 20 residues. The junction had 14 bases not matched to a gene; V was cut back by 0 bases and J by 1 base. Germline loops: CDR1 SGHNT, CDR2 YENEEA. DNA for the CDR3: TGTGCCAGCAGCTTAGAGGTCTCCCCGGCACGCGGGAGGAACACCGGGGAGCTGTTTTTT. As protein: CASSLEVSPARGRNTGELFF.